The rows below give T cell receptor beta chains drawn from one sample of a study of cytomegalovirus exposure and HLA in healthy donors. Assay used: immunoSEQ multiplex PCR; TCRdb lists only in-frame clones, some missing. The sample contains 130,000 or so clones, about 79% of which appear only once. Sequenced: PBMCs. These receptors originate from a woman aged 18-29 years in good health and CMV-seropositive. Both conserved end residues are trimmed from each CDR3. The order of the fields is V gene, J gene, CDR3 protein.

v_call: TRBV18; j_call: TRBJ2-2; cdr3_aa: ASSSGATGELF
v_call: TRBV11-2; j_call: TRBJ2-2; cdr3_aa: ASSLIAGGNTGELF
v_call: TRBV11-3; j_call: TRBJ2-5; cdr3_aa: ASSLGGAGETQY
v_call: TRBV7-9; j_call: TRBJ2-5; cdr3_aa: ASSKFGGYQETQY
v_call: TRBV6-1; j_call: TRBJ2-1; cdr3_aa: ASEVTGGNEQF
v_call: TRBV2; j_call: TRBJ2-7; cdr3_aa: ASSAGDLSYEQY
v_call: TRBV19; j_call: TRBJ1-2; cdr3_aa: ASRAGQSNYGYT
v_call: TRBV5-4; j_call: TRBJ1-2; cdr3_aa: ASSLGQLYGYT
v_call: TRBV5-1; j_call: TRBJ2-7; cdr3_aa: ASSLTTSAGDEQY
v_call: TRBV7-9; j_call: TRBJ1-3; cdr3_aa: ASSSQGINTIY
v_call: TRBV5-4; j_call: TRBJ2-3; cdr3_aa: ASSLSGTDTQY
v_call: TRBV29-1; j_call: TRBJ2-6; cdr3_aa: SGLAGDSHISSGANVLT
v_call: TRBV5-1; j_call: TRBJ2-5; cdr3_aa: ASSPRQEETQY
v_call: TRBV2; j_call: TRBJ1-5; cdr3_aa: ASSGTGGNQPQH
v_call: TRBV6-4; j_call: TRBJ2-3; cdr3_aa: ASSETSGGAGDTQY
v_call: TRBV5-4; j_call: TRBJ2-5; cdr3_aa: ASSTRDRGETQY
v_call: TRBV7-9; j_call: TRBJ1-1; cdr3_aa: ASRTGGDTEAF
v_call: TRBV11-3; j_call: TRBJ1-4; cdr3_aa: ASSSSGGWEKLF
v_call: TRBV23-1; j_call: TRBJ2-5; cdr3_aa: ASSPDGHSQETQY
v_call: TRBV11-1; j_call: TRBJ1-1; cdr3_aa: ASSAGQGFTEAF
v_call: TRBV2; j_call: TRBJ2-1; cdr3_aa: ASKGQGNEQF
v_call: TRBV6-1; j_call: TRBJ1-1; cdr3_aa: ASSEVRDIRKEAF
v_call: TRBV9; j_call: TRBJ2-3; cdr3_aa: ASSVAASGYTDTQY
v_call: TRBV29-1; j_call: TRBJ2-5; cdr3_aa: SGGTAEETQY
v_call: TRBV5-1; j_call: TRBJ1-6; cdr3_aa: ASSLSSDNSPLH
v_call: TRBV9; j_call: TRBJ2-1; cdr3_aa: ASSVGLAGSSYNEQF
v_call: TRBV5-4; j_call: TRBJ2-1; cdr3_aa: ASSLISSAENEQF
v_call: TRBV5-6; j_call: TRBJ1-6; cdr3_aa: ASSSDRGSGNSPLH
v_call: TRBV27; j_call: TRBJ2-2; cdr3_aa: ASSLYRAHTGELF
v_call: TRBV11-2; j_call: TRBJ1-5; cdr3_aa: ASSLAGTGNQPQH
v_call: TRBV6-1; j_call: TRBJ1-5; cdr3_aa: ASSEARGGSTQH
v_call: TRBV6-5; j_call: TRBJ1-1; cdr3_aa: ASSLTGAMNTEAF
v_call: TRBV27; j_call: TRBJ2-7; cdr3_aa: ASSGSMTREQY
v_call: TRBV29-1; j_call: TRBJ1-2; cdr3_aa: SGHDRKYGYT
v_call: TRBV10-3; j_call: TRBJ1-1; cdr3_aa: AISEEGMNTEAF
v_call: TRBV9; j_call: TRBJ2-3; cdr3_aa: ASSTREDTQY
v_call: TRBV19; j_call: TRBJ1-5; cdr3_aa: ASSPGGRVWNQPQH
v_call: TRBV19; j_call: TRBJ2-1; cdr3_aa: ASSIGYNEQF
v_call: TRBV7-6; j_call: TRBJ2-5; cdr3_aa: ASSGQVDRAQY
v_call: TRBV2; j_call: TRBJ2-3; cdr3_aa: ASSRGLTDTQY
v_call: TRBV7-8; j_call: TRBJ2-1; cdr3_aa: ASSLASGQGIRGGEQF
v_call: TRBV5-6; j_call: TRBJ2-5; cdr3_aa: ASSSWGGGGETQY
v_call: TRBV18; j_call: TRBJ2-5; cdr3_aa: ASSPLVSVGETQY
v_call: TRBV5-1; j_call: TRBJ2-3; cdr3_aa: ASPSGGDTDTQY
v_call: TRBV11-2; j_call: TRBJ2-7; cdr3_aa: ASSPQLAGGAYEQY
v_call: TRBV6-5; j_call: TRBJ1-5; cdr3_aa: ARGRLNQPQH
v_call: TRBV7-3; j_call: TRBJ2-5; cdr3_aa: ASSPTGTYQETQY
v_call: TRBV25-1; j_call: TRBJ1-5; cdr3_aa: ASSDLQGNQPQH
v_call: TRBV7-2; j_call: TRBJ2-3; cdr3_aa: ASSSRTSGGPDTQY
v_call: TRBV2; j_call: TRBJ2-7; cdr3_aa: ASSSVAAYEQY
v_call: TRBV5-4; j_call: TRBJ2-1; cdr3_aa: ASSAGLAGTYNEQF
v_call: TRBV27; j_call: TRBJ1-2; cdr3_aa: ASSPIRTGDDYGYT
v_call: TRBV9; j_call: TRBJ1-4; cdr3_aa: ASSVTGGSEKLF
v_call: TRBV5-4; j_call: TRBJ1-1; cdr3_aa: ASSQGGPTNTEAF